Following are 4 T cell receptor beta chains from one sample sequenced in a study of T cell responses to AZD1222 COVID-19 vaccine. Assay used: immunoSEQ multiplex PCR; TCRdb lists only in-frame clones, some missing. The sample yields about 84,000 clones, 80% to 90% seen once. Sequenced material: peripheral blood, taken 28 days after the second AZD1222 dose. The receptors originated from an adult who received the AZD1222 COVID-19 vaccine.

The rearrangement uses TRBV5-4 and TRBJ2-1, with 10 nucleotides matching TRBD2. CDR3 length: 15 residues. Germline CDR1 SGHNT, CDR2 YYREEE (reference sequence). Unmatched junction bases numbered 2, after V lost 0 bases and J lost 5 bases. CDR3 sequence (DNA): TGTGCCAGCAGCTTGGCCGGACTAGCGGACAATGAGCAGTTCTTC. Its protein is CASSLAGLADNEQFF.

A note on this clone: Its ends do not fully match the called genes, so a read error is possible. This sequence joins TRBV20-1 and TRBJ2-4; no reliable D call. This CDR3 has 11 residues. Germline loops: CDR1 DFQATT, CDR2 SNEGSKA (reference sequence). The DNA of the CDR3 is TGCAGCGCTACTCCTCGCGACATTCAGTACTTC. Translation gives CSATPRDIQYF.

This chain links TRBV5-5 with TRBJ2-3; a possible D gene is TRBD1 (5 bases). V gave up 3 bases and J gave up 6 bases, with 17 bases separating them. Germline V gives CDR1 SGHKS, CDR2 YYEKEE (reference sequence). This CDR3 is built from 15 residues. CDR3 in amino acids: CASSSSAGIVDTQYF. The CDR3, as DNA: TGTGCCAGCAGCTCGTCCGCAGGGATCGTGGATACGCAGTATTTT.

This clone was seen a single time. V gene TRBV18 combines with J gene TRBJ2-6; TRBD1 is a possible D gene (5 bases). Germline CDR1 KGHSH, CDR2 LQKENI. V lost 6 bases, J lost 4 bases, and 16 bases lay in between. The CDR3 is 16 residues long. CDR3 in amino acids: CASSLARAGGANVLTF. CDR3 in DNA: TGTGCCAGCTCTTTGGCCAGGGCAGGGGGGGCCAACGTCCTGACTTTC.